This TCR beta chain was recorded in a study of blood T cell repertoires in COVID-19. Study-level background: Specimens from acute and convalescent COVID-19 originated in the United States, Italy and Spain.

Repertoires were generated with immunoSEQ multiplex PCR, while TCRdb's copy carries only in-frame clones and drops some. The table has around 260,000 clones, more than 80% seen once. Among Cohort 3 donors, those recovered had two negative PCRs, clearance, or symptom resolution. CDR3 length: 16 amino acids. V was trimmed by 0 bases and J by 1 base, leaving 13 bases between them. CDR1 and CDR2 from the germline V gene are LGHNA and YSLEER. The chain links TRBV4-3 to TRBJ2-7; D is possibly TRBD2 (5 bases). The receptor comes from a woman aged 25-40 years who had recovered from COVID-19. Sequenced material: PBMCs or T cells enriched from blood (not recorded which). For the CDR3, the DNA is TGCGCCAGCAGCCAAGATCCGGACTCCCATTCCTACGAGCAGTACTTC. This translates into CASSQDPDSHSYEQYF.